The present T cell receptor beta chain was sequenced within a study of cytomegalovirus exposure and HLA in healthy donors. PCR involved 60 Vbeta and 13 Jbeta primers. Clones were sequenced by immunoSEQ multiplex PCR, and TCRdb holds only the in-frame ones, with some missing. Among about 99,000 clones listed, roughly a tenth were seen once. This clone has just a few counts. Its antigen is unknown. Broader study findings: V segments that were indistinguishable, TRBV6-2 and TRBV6-3 among them, were omitted from analysis. Several of the most significant clusters appeared, in a later analysis, to be linked to common viral pathogens. Beyond CMV serostatus, there was no information to go on about immune exposure.

Germline loops: CDR1 SGHRS, CDR2 YFSETQ. The CDR3 covers 17 residues. V trimming: 4 bases; J trimming: 6 bases; junction bases outside the gene matches: 12. Sequenced: PBMCs. This chain joins TRBV5-1 and TRBJ2-1; 11 bases are a match to TRBD2. The receptor comes from a man in his forties in good health and CMV-seropositive. The DNA for the CDR3 is TGCGCCAGCAGCCCTCTGGGCGAGGGACTAGCGGCCAATGAGCAGTTCTTC. Protein product: CASSPLGEGLAANEQFF.